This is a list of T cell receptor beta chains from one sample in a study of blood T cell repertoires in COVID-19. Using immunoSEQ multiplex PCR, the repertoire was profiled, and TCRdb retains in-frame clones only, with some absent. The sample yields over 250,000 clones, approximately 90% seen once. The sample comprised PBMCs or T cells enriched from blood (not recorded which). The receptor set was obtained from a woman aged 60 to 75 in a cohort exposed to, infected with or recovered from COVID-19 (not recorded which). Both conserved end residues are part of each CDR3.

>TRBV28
CASSLPFPNEQFF
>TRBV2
CASRPGQGGKNTEAFF
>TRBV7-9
CASSFPGQDEQYF
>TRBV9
CASSARTGPNSPLHF
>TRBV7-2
CASSYPSGAYEQYF
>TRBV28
CASSSPATGSDNQPQHF
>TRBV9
CASSVEGTHSDFRDTQYF
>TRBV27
CASSPTQGRETQYF
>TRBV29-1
CSAPRLNNEQFF
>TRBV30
CAWREGVHGNQPQHF
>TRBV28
CASVGGTGGYYGYTF
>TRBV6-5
CASSPTGAGNEKLFF
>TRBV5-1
CASSQGSGNTIYF
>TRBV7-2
CASSHRTSGIRNTGELFF
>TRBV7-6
CASSPTGLAGVRETQYF
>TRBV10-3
CAISEPGQRNTGELFF
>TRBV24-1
CATSDLQGGRTDTQYF
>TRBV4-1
CASSQGTGTIAGGRYEQYF
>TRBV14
CASSQDGALGYNEQFF
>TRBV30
CAWSSGTSSYNEQFF
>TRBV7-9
CASSETSGAYNEQFF
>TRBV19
CASSISGTSATGELFF
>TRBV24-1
CATSLGQGLSTGELFF
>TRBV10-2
CASRLGQSYGYTF
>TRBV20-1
CSVEGPYEQYF
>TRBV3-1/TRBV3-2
CASSPRQGTGELFF
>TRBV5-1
CASSLGTGIVYEQYF
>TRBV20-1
CSARGSSEQFF
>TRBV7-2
CASELAGLDTGELFF
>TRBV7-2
CASSLGAGASADTQYF
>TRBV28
CASSLGGVNTEAFF
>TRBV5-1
CASSPLAGAPVEQYF
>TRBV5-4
CASSLNAGQNTEAFF
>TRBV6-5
CASKDRDRNSPLHF
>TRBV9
CASTRGTTANEQFF
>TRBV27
CASSPGRGTLHF
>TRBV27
CASSQTSGTDIQYF
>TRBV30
CAWSLGQNTGELFF
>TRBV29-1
CSARQGLSDEQYF
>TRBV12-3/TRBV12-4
CASTIRGGTEAFF
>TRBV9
CASSPGTGGSYNSPLHF
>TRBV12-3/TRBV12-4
CASRLGQGAGTF
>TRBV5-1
CASSFSGQPYNEQFF
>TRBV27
CASSPGTGRPKNTEAFF
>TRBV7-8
CASRLVSGGLGTEAFF
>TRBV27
CASRLWGQNTEAFF
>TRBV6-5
CASAQQGIDEKLFF
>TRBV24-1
CATSDSLGLISGANVLTF
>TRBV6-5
CASRPDRGNTEAFF
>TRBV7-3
CASSFQTGGNYGYTF
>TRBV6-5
CASRLAGVDNEQFF
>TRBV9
CASSVERGRTGELFF
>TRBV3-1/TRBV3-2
CASSQASRTGRGGYTF
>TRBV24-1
CATTGTSGRADSYNEQFF
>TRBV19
CASIPAGAGDQPQHF
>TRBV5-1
CASSLAPGTGTYEQYF
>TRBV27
CASRRAGGSSYNEQFF
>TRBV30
CAWSLKGLTQYF
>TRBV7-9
CASSLGTATFEAFF